The 20 T cell receptor beta chains reported below all come from one sample, sequenced in a study of CD8 T cells in ankylosing spondylitis. TCRdb analysed the 5' RACE reads with MiXCR anew, one entry per CDR3 protein. Of around 300,000 distinct CDR3 sequences listed, less than 25% were seen once; the top ten hold about 4%. Sequenced input: blood, either unsorted or a sorted T cell fraction (not recorded which). All receptors come from a female donor with ankylosing spondylitis or in good health (not recorded which).

This clonotype was observed a few times. The chain recombines TRBV3-1 with TRBJ2-1; D is undetermined. This CDR3 comprises 12 residues. Germline V gene sequence: CDR1 LGHDT, CDR2 YNNKEL (reference sequence). Trimming took off 1 base at V and 7 bases at J, with 5 bases between the two ends. CDR3 DNA sequence: TGTGCCAGCAGCCAAGTTGAGAATGAGCAGTTCTTC. Amino acids: CASSQVENEQFF.

The rearrangement links TRBV9 to TRBJ2-7; the D gene is possibly TRBD2 (6 bases). V dropped 1 base and J dropped 3 bases, with 11 bases sitting between them. The CDR3 is made up of 14 amino acids. CDR1 and CDR2 from the germline V gene are SGDLS and YYNGEE. CDR3: CASSVSHGGYEQYF. CDR3 sequence (DNA): TGTGCCAGCAGCGTAAGTCACGGGGGCTACGAGCAGTACTTC.

This clonotype has more than one count but fewer than ten. In DNA form, the CDR3 reads TGCAGTGCTAGGGACTTGGGGCGGGAGAGTACAGATACGCAGTATTTT. It encodes CSARDLGRESTDTQYF. This chain links TRBV20-1 with TRBJ2-3; TRBD2 matches 7 bases. The trim removed 3 bases at V and 3 bases at J, leaving 12 bases unmatched. The CDR3 consists of 16 residues. CDR1 and CDR2 (germline): DFQATT, SNEGSKA (reference sequence).

The chain joins TRBV6-2 or TRBV6-3 to TRBJ2-6; no definite D call. V gave up 1 base and J gave up 5 bases, with 21 bases separating them. Germline V lookup: CDR1 MNHEY, CDR2 SVGEGT. CDR3 length: 19 amino acids. Written as DNA, the CDR3 is TGTGCCAGCAGTTACTTCCGGCAGGCCGCGGTAAGGTGGGCCAACGTCCTGACTTTC. Amino acids: CASSYFRQAAVRWANVLTF.

The chain employs TRBV11-2 and TRBJ2-2; the D gene is possibly TRBD1 (6 bases). Looked up from germline, CDR1 is SGHAT and CDR2 is FQNNGV. The CDR3 has 16 amino acids. With 3 bases removed from V and 1 base from J, the gap between germline ends came to 12 bases. The CDR3: CASSFSGTKNTGELFF. The CDR3 DNA is TGTGCCAGCAGCTTCTCCGGGACAAAGAACACCGGGGAGCTGTTTTTT.

The table lists this clonotype with a few counts. The J gene is TRBJ2-2, the V gene TRBV20-1; D unclear. The CDR3 has 12 amino acids. Germline CDR1 DFQATT, CDR2 SNEGSKA (reference sequence). V was pared by 4 bases and J by 5 bases, with 8 bases between. CDR3 DNA sequence: TGCAGTGCTATGAGAGTAACCGGGGAGCTGTTTTTT. Translating gives CSAMRVTGELFF.

This clonotype was counted between two and nine times. The genes are TRBV10-3 and TRBJ2-5; D unresolved. V lost 4 bases and J 5 bases, leaving 14 bases between the germline ends. The germline gives CDR1 ENHRY, CDR2 SYGVKD. This CDR3 spans 14 amino acids. The chain's CDR3 is CAISVGLVGETQYF. Written as DNA, the CDR3 is TGTGCCATCAGTGTGGGCCTAGTCGGGGAGACCCAGTACTTC.

This clonotype was recorded at least ten times. This chain connects TRBV12-3 or TRBV12-4 to TRBJ2-1; 8 bases align to TRBD2. V shed 6 bases, J shed 5 bases, and the junction held 9 bases outside the gene matches. CDR3 length: 15 residues. CDR3 loop: CASSRRERGHNEQFF. Written as DNA, the CDR3 is TGTGCCAGCAGCCGCCGGGAGCGGGGGCACAATGAGCAGTTCTTC.

In its sample, this clonotype was seen many times. J is TRBJ2-7 and V is TRBV5-8; D remains unclear. The CDR3 sequence is 12 residues long. Trimming stripped 1 base from V and 6 bases from J, with 8 bases between. From germline, CDR1 is SGHTS and CDR2 YDEGEE. CDR3 sequence (DNA): TGTGCCAGCAGCTTGTTACTACCCGAGCAGTACTTC. Translation gives CASSLLLPEQYF.

This clonotype showed up just a few times. This chain links TRBV4-3 with TRBJ2-1; D is perhaps TRBD1 (6 bases). V lost 3 bases to trimming and J lost 6 bases, with 12 bases between them. This CDR3 is 14 amino acids long. Germline values: CDR1 LGHNA, CDR2 YSLEER. Here the CDR3 DNA reads TGCGCCAGCAGCCATCCAGGGGTAGGCAATGAGCAGTTCTTC. Protein sequence: CASSHPGVGNEQFF.

V and J are TRBV28 and TRBJ2-7; possible D gene TRBD2, 6 bases. V was shortened by 8 bases and J by 7 bases, with 18 bases between the two germline ends. Germline loops: CDR1 MDHEN, CDR2 SYDVKM. There are 13 residues in the CDR3. CDR3 residues: CASGLAGTGEQYF. The CDR3, as DNA: TGTGCCAGCGGTCTGGCGGGGACGGGGGAGCAGTACTTC.

The table lists this clonotype with many counts. V usage is TRBV25-1 and J usage is TRBJ2-7; D gene unclear. The CDR3 length is 11 residues. The V gene's germline CDR1 is MGHDK and CDR2 SYGVNS. V was pared by 3 bases and J by 3 bases, with 3 bases between. This chain's CDR3 is CASSDNYEQYF. CDR3 sequence (DNA): TGTGCCAGCAGTGACAACTACGAGCAGTACTTC.

This chain links TRBV5-1 with TRBJ2-2; a weak D match, TRBD2 (6 bases). The CDR3 totals 14 residues. Germline-derived CDR1 and CDR2 are SGHRS and YFSETQ. The V end was cut by 4 bases, the J end by 8 bases, with 15 bases between. CDR3 amino acids: CASSPPGGTGELFF. CDR3 coding DNA: TGCGCCAGCAGCCCCCCAGGAGGGACTGGGGAGCTGTTTTTT.

The chain joins TRBV11-2 to TRBJ2-7; perhaps D is TRBD1 or TRBD2 (5 bases each). Germline V gives CDR1 SGHAT, CDR2 FQNNGV. Trimming shortened V by 5 bases and J by 4 bases, and 24 bases separated the two germline ends. This CDR3 is built from 17 residues. The DNA for the CDR3 is TGTGCCAGCAGCCCAATATCCCGGAGAGGGGAAGGGTACGAGCAGTACTTC. Its translation is CASSPISRRGEGYEQYF. Looking up the rest from reference TRBV11-2 and TRBJ2-7 gives the full variable domain: EAGVAQSPRYKIIEKRQSVAFWCNPISGHATLYWYQQILGQGPKLLIQFQNNGVVDDSQLPKDRFSAERLKGVDSTLKIQPAKLEDSAVYLCASSPISRRGEGYEQYFGPGTRLTVT.

This clonotype was detected ten times or more. V gene TRBV12-3 or TRBV12-4 combines with J gene TRBJ2-1; TRBD2 agrees at 12 bases. The CDR3 sequence is 15 residues long. J was trimmed by 7 bases and V by 6 bases; bases with no gene match: 7. In DNA form, the CDR3 reads TGTGCCAGCAGCCTCACTAGCGGGAGGAGGAATGAGCAGTTCTTC. Protein: CASSLTSGRRNEQFF.

The gene calls are TRBV6-1 and TRBJ2-1; tentatively, D is TRBD1 (5 bases). With 7 bases removed from V and 7 bases from J, the gap between germline ends came to 14 bases. CDR1 MNHNS and CDR2 SASEGT come from the germline V gene. The CDR3 consists of 13 residues. This chain's CDR3 is CASTLRPGNEQFF. CDR3 in DNA: TGTGCCAGCACACTTCGTCCAGGGAATGAGCAGTTCTTC.

This clonotype was picked up a small number of times. The J gene is TRBJ1-6, the V gene TRBV29-1; 9 positions match TRBD1. Per the germline V gene, CDR1 is SQVTM and CDR2 is ANQGSEA. The CDR3 extends over 14 amino acids. V was clipped by 7 bases and J by 6 bases; unmatched bases: 7. The CDR3 nucleotides read TGCAGCGCTTCCGGGACAGGGATTAATTCACCCCTCCACTTT. Encoded protein: CSASGTGINSPLHF.

The chain joins TRBV20-1 to TRBJ2-5; 7 bases are shared with TRBD1. Germline-derived CDR1 and CDR2 are DFQATT and SNEGSKA (reference sequence). The trim removed 2 bases at V and 2 bases at J, leaving 5 bases unmatched. The CDR3 is 14 residues long. The CDR3 sequence is CSARYLRGQETQYF. Written as DNA, the CDR3 is TGCAGTGCTAGATACCTCAGGGGGCAAGAGACCCAGTACTTC.

The genes are TRBV20-1 and TRBJ2-1; possibly TRBD2 for D (6 bases). Trimming took 3 bases from V and 4 from J, leaving 19 bases between them. The CDR3 length is 16 residues. Looked up from germline, CDR1 is DFQATT and CDR2 is SNEGSKA (reference sequence). CDR3 bases: TGCAGTGCTAGGAATATAGCGGCAGAACCATACAATGAGCAGTTCTTC. As protein: CSARNIAAEPYNEQFF.

The chain carries TRBV6-6 and TRBJ2-1; D remains unclear. Trimming shortened V by 6 bases and J by 5 bases, and 8 bases separated the two germline ends. The length of the CDR3 is 12 residues. Per the germline V gene, CDR1 is MNHNY and CDR2 is SVGAGI (reference sequence). The chain's CDR3 is CASSQRNNEQFF. DNA for the CDR3: TGTGCCAGCAGCCAGAGGAACAATGAGCAGTTCTTC.